This TCR beta chain emerged from a study of blood T cell repertoires in COVID-19. On the study more broadly: Acute and convalescent COVID-19 specimens originated in the United States, Italy and Spain. T cells, B-cell-depleted T cells, or PBMCs provided the cDNA or gDNA that served as material.

Recruited during active infection, patients (from Seattle) were subsequently followed longitudinally. Under the authors' procedure: Amplified reference gene primers provided the basis for estimating nucleated cell counts. Sequenced by immunoSEQ multiplex PCR; TCRdb stores in-frame clones only, minus some. The DNA gave D and trimming, while V, J and clone size come from that table. The sample lists roughly 120,000 clones, more than 80% seen once, with less than 3.5% in the top ten. Germline lookup yields CDR1 LGHDT and CDR2 YNNKEL (reference sequence). CDR3 length equals 14 residues. With 0 bases removed from V and 7 bases from J, the gap between germline ends came to 12 bases.

The chain has TRBV3-1 (or the pseudogene TRBV3-2) and TRBJ1-2; the D gene is possibly TRBD1 (6 bases). The sequenced material came from peripheral blood. The TCR originated in a woman aged 80 or over with COVID-19, enrolled during active disease. CDR3 protein: CASSQDQGTTGYTF. The CDR3 DNA reads TGTGCCAGCAGCCAAGATCAGGGGACAACTGGCTACACCTTC.